Below, one TCR beta chain is given with its context. Some clones are missing from TCRdb's copy, which holds only in-frame ones; the method was immunoSEQ multiplex PCR. The repertoire holds around 180,000 clones, with around 92% as singletons. This record comes from a study of control samples from healthy donors and cancer patients. The sequence came from a woman aged 35 to 49 in good health. What was sequenced was blood.

CDR3 amino acids: CASSTGGSNYGYTF. As DNA, the CDR3 is TGTGCCAGTTCCACAGGGGGCTCTAACTATGGCTACACCTTC. The genes are TRBV19 and TRBJ1-2, with TRBD1 identical over 9 bases. The J segment lost 0 bases and the V segment lost 8 bases, leaving 4 bases of the junction unmatched. The CDR3 is made up of 14 amino acids. The germline CDR1 and CDR2 sequences are LNHDA and SQIVND (reference sequence). Combining the CDR3 with reference TRBV19 and TRBJ1-2 gives the whole variable domain DGGITQSPKYLFRKEGQNVTLSCEQNLNHDAMYWYRQDPGQGLRLIYYSQIVNDFQKGDIAEGYSVSREKKESFPLTVTSAQKNPTAFYLCASSTGGSNYGYTFGSGTRLTVV.